This TCR beta chain was captured by sequencing in a study of blood T cell repertoires in COVID-19. Clones were sequenced by immunoSEQ multiplex PCR, and TCRdb holds only the in-frame ones, with some missing. The profile covers 90,000 or so clones, with roughly 88% appearing a single time and 11% taken by the ten largest. The germline V gene has CDR1 LNHDA and CDR2 SQIVND (reference sequence). The CDR3 loop spans 14 amino acids. Germline trimming cut 5 bases from V and 10 bases from J; bases unmatched to any gene: 7. This clonotype was sampled from an older man with acute or convalescent COVID-19. The chain couples TRBV19 to TRBJ1-6; 8 nucleotides align to TRBD1. The sequencing sample was made of peripheral blood. The CDR3 spells CASSEGTGGSPLHF. DNA for the CDR3: TGTGCCAGTAGTGAAGGGACAGGCGGCTCACCCCTCCACTTT. Full variable domain (missing parts from reference TRBV19 and TRBJ1-6): DGGITQSPKYLFRKEGQNVTLSCEQNLNHDAMYWYRQDPGQGLRLIYYSQIVNDFQKGDIAEGYSVSREKKESFPLTVTSAQKNPTAFYLCASSEGTGGSPLHFGNGTRLTVT.